Sequencing of this TCR beta chain was carried out in a study of CD8 T cells in Susac syndrome (dated by TCRdb to the late 2010s). As for the study more broadly: Repertoire sequencing was used to test whether CD8+ T cell activation and differentiation in Susac syndrome was antigen driven. CD8+ T cell repertoire clonality was compared between fewer than 13 healthy donors, around 14 Susac syndrome patients and around 16 multiple sclerosis patients. On the study overall, not on this receptor specifically: The number of individuals in the TCR sequencing and HLA analysis was acknowledged as relatively small.

RNA was extracted using the RNeasy kit, and about 0.45 to 1 microgram was reverse transcribed with random hexamers. TCR beta CDR3 regions were amplified with the immunoSEQ multiplex PCR assay covering 54 Vbeta and 13 Jbeta segments. To correct PCR amplification bias, a synthetic template baseline was used for both primer optimization and computational correction. Concerning the study's data processing: Reads were annotated to V, D and J genes per IMGT and analyzed with immunoSEQ Analyzer, keeping only productive sequences. To calculate clonality, Shannon entropy was normalized by log2 of the number of productive unique sequences and then subtracted from one. For each patient and control, public and private clones were evaluated among the 100 most prevalent clones. A clone was defined as Susac-specific if it was absent from the healthy and MS cohorts, from about 1,100 published viral clones and from other ImmuneACCESS disease sequences. The raw public reads went through TCRdb reprocessing: fastp at Q25, MiXCR clone calling, in-frame beta chains kept. Rows matching on CDR3 protein sequence are summarized as one entry with the most common DNA and genes. Here the V and J calls rest on TCRdb's processing, not on the authors' analysis. This sample comprises more than 130,000 distinct CDR3 sequences, nearly 95% of them detected only once. About 0.25% of the sample belongs to the ten largest clones.

V and J are trimmed by 4 bases and 4 bases, and the gene matches miss 4 bases of the junction. The CDR3 goes from the cysteine to the phenylalanine over 14 residues. Only the CDR3 part of the read is kept: 42 bases, read in frame from the first base. The germline V gene supplies CDR1 MGHDK and CDR2 SYGVNS. High-throughput TCR beta sequencing profiled peripheral blood CD8+ and CD4+ T cells from healthy donors, Susac syndrome patients and multiple sclerosis patients. Healthy donors were included as age- and sex-matched controls. Bulk CD8+ and CD4+ T cells were purified by magnetic negative isolation, whereas CD8+ TEMRA cells were enriched by FACS. Blood was collected in EDTA tubes and processed within 24 hours, with PBMCs isolated through density gradient centrifugation. PBMCs intended for TCR sequencing were frozen in liquid nitrogen and were later thawed in a 37 degrees C water bath. The sorted or isolated CD4+, CD8+ and CD8+ TEMRA cells had a purity of 90% or higher.

As regards this clonotype: It lacks a known antigen. No much larger clonotype is one base removed from it; base qualities were not supplied.

Sequencing was performed on CD8+ T cells from PBMCs. This clonotype was sampled from a human donor in good health. The V and J genes are TRBV25-1 and TRBJ1-2, and 9 junctional nucleotides match TRBD1. Here the CDR3 is given as CASSAGTGSYGYTF. The DNA sequence is TGTGCCAGCAGTGCCGGGACAGGGAGCTATGGCTACACCTTC.